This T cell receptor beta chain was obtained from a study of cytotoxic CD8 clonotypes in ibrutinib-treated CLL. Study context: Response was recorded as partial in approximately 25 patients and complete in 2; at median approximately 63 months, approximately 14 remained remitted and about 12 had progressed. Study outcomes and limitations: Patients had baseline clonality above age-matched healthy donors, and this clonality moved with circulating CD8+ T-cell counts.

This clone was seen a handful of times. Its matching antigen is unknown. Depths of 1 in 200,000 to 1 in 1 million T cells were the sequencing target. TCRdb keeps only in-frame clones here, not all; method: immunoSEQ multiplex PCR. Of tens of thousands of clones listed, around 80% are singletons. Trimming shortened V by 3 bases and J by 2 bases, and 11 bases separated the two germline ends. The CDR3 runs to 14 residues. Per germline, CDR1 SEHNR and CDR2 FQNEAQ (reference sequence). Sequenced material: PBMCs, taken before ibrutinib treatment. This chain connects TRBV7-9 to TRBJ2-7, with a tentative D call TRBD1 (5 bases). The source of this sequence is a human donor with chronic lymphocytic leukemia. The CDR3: CASSFLDRTYEQYF. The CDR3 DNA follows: TGTGCCAGCAGCTTTCTAGACAGAACCTACGAGCAGTACTTC.